This TCR beta chain was observed in a study of T cell responses to AZD1222 COVID-19 vaccine. Study-level points and caveats: Among vaccine-associated CD4 TCRs, coverage spanned spike, with dominance at 160-218 and 743-854.

This table comes from immunoSEQ multiplex PCR, and its TCRdb copy is limited to in-frame clones, with some not included. The top ten hold about 5% of the sample, which has 93,000 or so clones, about 92% seen once. Comments on this clone: The antigen remains unidentified.

The TCR sequence derives from an adult in good health. The material sequenced was peripheral blood, taken on day 0 of AZD1222 vaccination.

The CDR3 bases are TGTGCCAGCAGTTTTTCGCCCTCCACCTACGAGCAGTACTTC. Translated, it gives CASSFSPSTYEQYF. The chain uses TRBV27 and TRBJ2-7; D is ambiguous. The CDR3 length is 14 residues. V lost 3 bases and J 2 bases, leaving 11 bases between the germline ends. Germline loops: CDR1 MNHEY, CDR2 SMNVEV (reference sequence).